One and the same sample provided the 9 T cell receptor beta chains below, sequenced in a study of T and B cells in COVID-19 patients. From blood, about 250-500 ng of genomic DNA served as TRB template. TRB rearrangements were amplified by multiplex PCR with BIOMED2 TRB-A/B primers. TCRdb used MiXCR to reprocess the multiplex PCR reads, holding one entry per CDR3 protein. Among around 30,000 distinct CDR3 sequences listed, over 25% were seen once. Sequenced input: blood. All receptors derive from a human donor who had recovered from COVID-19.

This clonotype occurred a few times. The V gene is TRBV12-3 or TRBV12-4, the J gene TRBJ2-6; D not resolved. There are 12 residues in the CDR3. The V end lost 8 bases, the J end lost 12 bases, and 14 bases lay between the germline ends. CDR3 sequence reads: CASFGGEGVLTF. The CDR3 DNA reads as TGTGCCAGCTTCGGTGGCGAAGGCGTCCTGACTTTC.

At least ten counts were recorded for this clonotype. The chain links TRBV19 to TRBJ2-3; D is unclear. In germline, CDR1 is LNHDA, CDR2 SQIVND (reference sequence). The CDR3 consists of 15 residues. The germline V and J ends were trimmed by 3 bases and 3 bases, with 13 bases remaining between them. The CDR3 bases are TGTGCCAGTAGTATGGCCCCCGGACGGACAGATACGCAGTATTTT. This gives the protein CASSMAPGRTDTQYF.

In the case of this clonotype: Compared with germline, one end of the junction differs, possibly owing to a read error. CDR3 coding DNA: TGTGCCAGCAGCCTATACGTGGGACCTGTCGACTTC. This sequence encodes CASSLYVGPVDF. The chain is built from TRBV28 and TRBJ2-1; either TRBD1 or TRBD2 may fit D (5 bases each). Germline V CDR1 and CDR2: MDHEN, SYDVKM. The CDR3 contains 12 residues.

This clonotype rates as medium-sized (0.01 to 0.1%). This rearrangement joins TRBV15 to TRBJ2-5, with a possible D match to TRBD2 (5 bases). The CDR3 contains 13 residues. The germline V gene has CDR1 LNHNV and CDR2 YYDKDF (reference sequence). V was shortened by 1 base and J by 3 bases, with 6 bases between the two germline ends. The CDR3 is CATSRGGEETQYF. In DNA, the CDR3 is TGTGCCACCAGCAGAGGGGGAGAAGAGACCCAGTACTTC.

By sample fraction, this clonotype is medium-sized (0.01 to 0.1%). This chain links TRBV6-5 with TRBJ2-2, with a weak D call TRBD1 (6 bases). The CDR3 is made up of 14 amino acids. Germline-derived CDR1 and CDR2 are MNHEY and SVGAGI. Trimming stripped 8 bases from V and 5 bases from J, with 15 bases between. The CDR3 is CASRPTGRTGELFF. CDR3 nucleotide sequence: TGTGCCAGCCGGCCGACAGGTCGGACCGGGGAGCTGTTTTTT.

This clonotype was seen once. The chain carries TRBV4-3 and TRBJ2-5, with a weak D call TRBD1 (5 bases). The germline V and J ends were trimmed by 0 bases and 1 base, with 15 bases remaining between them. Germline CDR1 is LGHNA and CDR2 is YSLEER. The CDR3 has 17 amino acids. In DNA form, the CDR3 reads TGCGCCAGCAGCCAAGAGGCGGTGGGGCGAACCCAAGAGACCCAGTACTTC. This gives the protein CASSQEAVGRTQETQYF.

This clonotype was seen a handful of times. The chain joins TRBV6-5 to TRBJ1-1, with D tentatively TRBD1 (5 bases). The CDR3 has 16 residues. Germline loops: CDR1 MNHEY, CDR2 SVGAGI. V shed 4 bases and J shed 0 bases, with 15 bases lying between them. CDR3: CASSSPWTTMNTEAFF. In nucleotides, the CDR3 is TGTGCCAGCAGTTCCCCATGGACAACCATGAACACTGAAGCTTTCTTT.

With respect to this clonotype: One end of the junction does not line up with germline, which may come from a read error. The CDR3 DNA is TGTGCCAGCAGCGGACGGACTAGCGGGAGTTGGGATAAGCAGTATTTT. Amino acid sequence: CASSGRTSGSWDKQYF. The rearrangement uses TRBV5-4 and TRBJ2-3, with TRBD2 matching over 13 bases. Looked up from germline, CDR1 is SGHNT and CDR2 is YYREEE (reference sequence). The CDR3 extends over 16 amino acids.

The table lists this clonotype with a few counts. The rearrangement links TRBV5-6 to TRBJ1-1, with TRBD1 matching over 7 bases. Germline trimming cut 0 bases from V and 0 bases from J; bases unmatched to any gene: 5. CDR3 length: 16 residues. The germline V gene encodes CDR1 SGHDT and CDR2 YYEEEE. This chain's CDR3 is CASSLGQGYVNTEAFF. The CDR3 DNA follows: TGTGCCAGCAGCTTGGGACAGGGATATGTGAACACTGAAGCTTTCTTT.